Following are 29 T cell receptor beta chains from one sample sequenced in a study of blood T cell repertoires in COVID-19. TCRdb's copy holds only in-frame clones and misses some; the assay was immunoSEQ multiplex PCR. The repertoire has hundreds of thousands of clones, roughly 84% of them found once; the top ten carry roughly 6.2%. The sequenced sample consisted of PBMCs or T cells enriched from blood (not recorded which). The receptors here all came from a woman between 40 and 55 years old who had recovered from COVID-19.

This sequence joins TRBV6-1 and TRBJ1-5, with a tentative D call TRBD1 (6 bases). CDR1 and CDR2 from the germline V gene are MNHNS and SASEGT. The CDR3 totals 14 residues. Trimming stripped 2 bases from V and 6 bases from J, with 11 bases between. CDR3 bases: TGTGCCAGCAGTGAATTGGGGGCGTTTCAGCCCCAGCATTTT. Its protein product is CASSELGAFQPQHF.

In the case of this clone: This may arise from a read error, as a much more abundant clone is one base away. The CDR3 here is CASSTANTGELFF. The CDR3 DNA reads as TGTGCCAGCAGTACAGCGAACACCGGGGAGCTGTTTTTT. The chain is built from TRBV5-5 and TRBJ2-2, with D unresolved. This CDR3 comprises 13 residues. Germline assignment: CDR1 SGHKS and CDR2 YYEKEE (reference sequence). V was clipped by 5 bases and J by 0 bases, with 5 bases between them.

The table lists this clone with a few counts. The rearrangement links TRBV19 to TRBJ2-5; D gene ambiguous. This CDR3 is built from 15 residues. Trimming shortened V by 1 base and J by 2 bases, and 11 bases separated the two germline ends. Germline lookup yields CDR1 LNHDA and CDR2 SQIVND (reference sequence). CDR3 sequence (DNA): TGTGCCAGTAGTATAGTTCACTCCCGTCAAGAGACCCAGTACTTC. This translates into CASSIVHSRQETQYF.

This chain joins TRBV7-2 and TRBJ2-7; D ambiguous. V lost 1 base and J 3 bases, leaving 7 bases between the germline ends. The CDR3 contains 13 residues. Germline CDR1 SGHTA, CDR2 FQGNSA. The CDR3 sequence: CASSLGENYEQYF. In DNA form, the CDR3 reads TGTGCCAGCAGCTTAGGCGAGAACTACGAGCAGTACTTC. The full variable domain, with the rest looked up from reference TRBV7-2 and TRBJ2-7, is GAGVSQSPSNKVTEKGKDVELRCDPISGHTALYWYRQSLGQGLEFLIYFQGNSAPDKSGLPSDRFSAERTGGSVSTLTIQRTQQEDSAVYLCASSLGENYEQYFGPGTRLTVT.

The chain is built from TRBV29-1 and TRBJ2-7, with 10 bases that match TRBD2. The CDR3 spans 14 residues. V was clipped by 4 bases and J by 9 bases; unmatched bases: 12. Germline lookup yields CDR1 SQVTM and CDR2 ANQGSEA. In nucleotides, the CDR3 is TGCAGCGTTGGACTACCTCTAGCGGGAGTGGCGCAGTACTTC. This translates into CSVGLPLAGVAQYF.

The chain carries TRBV19 and TRBJ2-5; 11 nucleotides line up with TRBD1. The germline CDR1 and CDR2 sequences are LNHDA and SQIVND (reference sequence). V lost 8 bases and J lost 2; bases outside the gene matches: 4. The CDR3 runs to 14 residues. The CDR3 loop reads CASAGTGGQETQYF. The CDR3 DNA sequence: TGTGCCAGTGCCGGGACAGGGGGGCAAGAGACCCAGTACTTC.

The rearrangement links TRBV6-5 to TRBJ2-2; TRBD2 aligns across 10 bases. Trimming removed 0 bases from V and 5 bases from J; junction bases left unmatched: 3. The germline V gene has CDR1 MNHEY and CDR2 SVGAGI. CDR3 length: 16 amino acids. The CDR3 DNA is TGTGCCAGCAGTTACTCGAGACTAGCGGGTACCGGGGAGCTGTTTTTT. As protein: CASSYSRLAGTGELFF.

The table lists this clone with a count of one. The V and J genes are TRBV7-2 and TRBJ1-6, with 10 bases matching TRBD1. Per the germline V gene, CDR1 is SGHTA and CDR2 is FQGNSA. Germline trimming cut 5 bases from V and 2 bases from J; bases unmatched to any gene: 9. The CDR3 is made up of 18 amino acids. CDR3 nucleotides: TGTGCCAGCAGCCCGCTGGGGACAGGGGTCACCTATAATTCACCCCTCCACTTT. This codes for CASSPLGTGVTYNSPLHF.

The genes are TRBV6-1 and TRBJ1-6; 7 nucleotides align to TRBD1. The CDR3 is 13 residues long. Germline V gene lookup returns CDR1 MNHNS and CDR2 SASEGT. Losses at the gene ends were 7 bases for V and 7 bases for J; bases not matched to a gene: 4. The CDR3 coding sequence is TGTGCCAGCACCAGACAGGGCAATTCACCCCTCCACTTT. It yields the protein CASTRQGNSPLHF.

This clone came up a few times. The rearrangement links TRBV18 to TRBJ1-5, with 7 bases that match TRBD1. Trimming removed 3 bases from V and 7 bases from J; junction bases left unmatched: 3. This CDR3 is 13 amino acids long. Germline CDR1 KGHSH, CDR2 LQKENI. The CDR3 here is CASSPRGGQPQHF. CDR3 bases: TGTGCCAGCTCACCTCGAGGGGGCCAGCCCCAGCATTTT. The whole variable domain, filled in from reference TRBV18 and TRBJ1-5, reads NAGVMQNPRHLVRRRGQEARLRCSPMKGHSHVYWYRQLPEEGLKFMVYLQKENIIDESGMPKERFSAEFPKEGPSILRIQQVVRGDSAAYFCASSPRGGQPQHFGDGTRLSIL.

The rearrangement joins TRBV4-1 to TRBJ1-4; 8 bases align to TRBD1. In germline, CDR1 is MGHRA, CDR2 YSYEKL. The CDR3 contains 14 residues. The V segment lost 4 bases and the J segment 8 bases; nucleotides outside the gene matches: 6. CDR3 amino acids: CASSRGTGREKLFF. Here the CDR3 DNA reads TGCGCCAGCAGCCGAGGGACAGGACGCGAAAAACTGTTTTTT.

This chain connects TRBV7-2 to TRBJ2-1; D possibly corresponds to TRBD1 (6 bases). The CDR3 extends over 13 amino acids. Trimming removed 4 bases from V and 6 bases from J, with 10 bases in between. Per germline, CDR1 SGHTA and CDR2 FQGNSA. The CDR3 nucleotides are TGTGCCAGCAGCTCGGACAGACCCAATGAGCAGTTCTTC. As protein: CASSSDRPNEQFF.

The table lists this clone with a count of one. J is TRBJ2-5 and V is TRBV3-1 (or the pseudogene TRBV3-2); the D gene is possibly TRBD1 (6 bases). V lost 1 base and J 4 bases, leaving 16 bases between the germline ends. The germline V gene encodes CDR1 LGHDT and CDR2 YNNKEL (reference sequence). There are 16 residues in the CDR3. CDR3: CASSQAARGRRETQYF. As DNA, the CDR3 is TGTGCCAGCAGCCAAGCGGCCAGGGGAAGGAGAGAGACCCAGTACTTC.

The chain couples TRBV30 to TRBJ2-6; no firm D call. The V and J ends lost 1 base and 2 bases respectively, with 15 bases between them. Germline V CDR1 and CDR2: GTSNPN, SVGIG (reference sequence). CDR3 size: 17 residues. CDR3 nucleotide sequence: TGTGCCTGGAGTGCAAACTTGTTGAGGACTGGGGCCAACGTCCTGACTTTC. Its translation: CAWSANLLRTGANVLTF.

The chain carries TRBV30 and TRBJ2-1; 12 bases are shared with TRBD2. Looked up from germline, CDR1 is GTSNPN and CDR2 is SVGIG (reference sequence). CDR3 length equals 15 residues. Trimming took 0 bases from V and 6 from J; bases not matched to a gene: 3. The CDR3 sequence is CAWSVGLAGPNEQFF. Written as DNA, the CDR3 is TGTGCCTGGAGTGTAGGACTAGCGGGACCCAATGAGCAGTTCTTC. Based on the CDR3 plus reference TRBV30 and TRBJ2-1, the full variable domain is SQTIHQWPATLVQPVGSPLSLECTVEGTSNPNLYWYRQAAGRGLQLLFYSVGIGQISSEVPQNLSASRPQDRQFILSSKKLLLSDSGFYLCAWSVGLAGPNEQFFGPGTRLTVL.

This clone appeared a few times. The genes are TRBV27 and TRBJ2-2, with 7 bases aligning to TRBD1. Germline values: CDR1 MNHEY, CDR2 SMNVEV (reference sequence). The J segment lost 6 bases and the V segment lost 5 bases, leaving 6 bases of the junction unmatched. CDR3 length equals 14 residues. DNA for the CDR3: TGTGCCAGCAGTCCACAGGGGCGGGCCGGGGAGCTGTTTTTT. Its protein is CASSPQGRAGELFF.

The V call is TRBV7-5, the J call TRBJ1-2; whether TRBD1, the table's D call, matches the DNA was not checked. TRBV7-5 is recorded as a pseudogene. The CDR3 contains 17 residues. The CDR3 nucleotides read TGTGCCAGAAACGGCCGGGACAGGGGATGTGAGGACTATGGCTACACCTTC. This encodes CARNGRDRGCEDYGYTF.

In DNA form, the CDR3 reads TGTGCCAGCAGTGAAGATCAACTATCTAACACCGGGGAGCTGTTTTTT. Protein product: CASSEDQLSNTGELFF. The chain carries TRBV2 and TRBJ2-2, with unresolved D. This CDR3 is 16 amino acids long. V lost 1 base and J lost 2, with 11 bases in between. CDR1 and CDR2 from the germline V gene are SNHLY and FYNNEI.

This clone was seen just once. V and J are TRBV6-1 and TRBJ1-1, with 8 nucleotides matching TRBD1. V dropped 2 bases and J dropped 7; count of bases not matched to a gene: 9. The CDR3 totals 15 residues. Germline CDR1 is MNHNS and CDR2 is SASEGT. The CDR3 region has the DNA TGTGCCAGCAGTGAAAGGGGGACAGGCGTGGGTGAAGCTTTCTTT. Amino acid sequence: CASSERGTGVGEAFF.

This chain links TRBV11-2 with TRBJ2-1; 7 nucleotides agree with TRBD1. CDR1 SGHAT and CDR2 FQNNGV come from the germline V gene. The CDR3 covers 13 residues. With V trimmed by 0 bases and J by 12 bases, 5 bases remained unmatched. The CDR3 bases are TGTGCCAGCAGCTTAGATGAAGGGGGCTGGCAGTTCTTC. Translating it yields CASSLDEGGWQFF.

This clone has just one count. The chain uses TRBV13 and TRBJ2-3; D gene ambiguous. V was pared by 4 bases and J by 4 bases, with 9 bases between. This CDR3 has 13 amino acids. Germline values: CDR1 PRHDT, CDR2 FYEKMQ (reference sequence). The DNA of the CDR3 is TGTGCCAGCAGCTCTGTGTCTGCAGATACGCAGTATTTT. Its translation is CASSSVSADTQYF.

The gene calls are TRBV28 and TRBJ2-1; 9 bases align to TRBD1. The V segment lost 1 base and the J segment 7 bases; nucleotides outside the gene matches: 11. This CDR3 region has 17 residues. From germline, CDR1 is MDHEN and CDR2 SYDVKM. DNA of the CDR3: TGTGCCAGCAGTTTATTTTGGACAGGGGCCCTCGTAAATGAGCAGTTCTTC. This gives the protein CASSLFWTGALVNEQFF.

The chain couples TRBV2 to TRBJ1-1; D is possibly TRBD1 (6 bases). This CDR3 has 15 residues. The V and J ends lost 6 bases and 0 bases respectively, with 14 bases between them. Looked up from germline, CDR1 is SNHLY and CDR2 is FYNNEI. CDR3 in DNA: TGTGCCAGCAGCCAAATTGGGACAATGAACACTGAAGCTTTCTTT. It is translated as CASSQIGTMNTEAFF.

This rearrangement joins TRBV15 to TRBJ2-7; unclear D gene. This CDR3 contains 13 residues. Trimming removed 0 bases from V and 6 bases from J, with 9 bases in between. Germline CDR1 and CDR2: LNHNV and YYDKDF (reference sequence). The CDR3, as DNA: TGTGCCACCAGCAGAGATCTGAGGTCCGAGCAGTACTTC. Translating gives CATSRDLRSEQYF.

The chain employs TRBV5-1 and TRBJ2-1, with 9 bases lining up with TRBD2. V gave up 0 bases and J gave up 7 bases; unmatched junction bases: 2. The CDR3 runs to 14 residues. Germline V gene lookup returns CDR1 SGHRS and CDR2 YFSETQ. CDR3 sequence reads: CASSLGTSENEQFF. CDR3 DNA: TGCGCCAGCAGCTTGGGGACTAGCGAGAATGAGCAGTTCTTC.

The chain joins TRBV21-1 to TRBJ2-3; TRBD2, the table's D call, was not compared with the DNA. TRBV21-1 is a pseudogene. The length of the CDR3 is 15 residues. The CDR3 sequence is CASSRSAGGRDTQYF. For the CDR3, the DNA is TGTGCCAGCAGCAGATCAGCGGGAGGCAGAGATACGCAGTATTTT.

This clone was observed a few times. The chain joins TRBV4-1 to TRBJ1-5; 9 bases align to TRBD1. Trimming at V came to 2 bases and at J to 7 bases, leaving 9 bases not matched to a gene. The CDR3 loop spans 16 amino acids. Germline V CDR1 and CDR2: MGHRA, YSYEKL. The CDR3 is CASSQMPGTGFQPQHF. The CDR3 bases are TGCGCCAGCAGCCAAATGCCCGGGACAGGGTTCCAGCCCCAGCATTTT.

This chain joins TRBV2 and TRBJ2-2; 8 bases align to TRBD1. The V gene's germline CDR1 is SNHLY and CDR2 FYNNEI. CDR3 length: 15 amino acids. Trimming cost V 3 bases and J 3 bases; bases outside gene matches: 3. The CDR3 nucleotides are TGTGCCAGCAGTGACCGACAGGGGTACACCGGGGAGCTGTTTTTT. Translation: CASSDRQGYTGELFF.

This chain uses TRBV6-5 with TRBJ2-4; 8 bases are shared with TRBD1. This CDR3 is 13 amino acids long. Germline lookup yields CDR1 MNHEY and CDR2 SVGAGI. V shed 7 bases, J shed 7 bases, and the junction held 6 bases outside the gene matches. For the CDR3, the DNA is TGTGCCAGCAAACGACAGGGGAGGAACATTCAGTACTTC. Encoded protein: CASKRQGRNIQYF.